These 14 T cell receptor beta chains were sequenced from one sample in a study of blood T cell repertoires in COVID-19. Data came from immunoSEQ multiplex PCR; TCRdb stores just in-frame clones and leaves some out. The data hold 250,000 to 400,000 clones, with around 88% observed a single time. The specimen sequenced was peripheral blood. These receptors originate from a woman in her twenties or thirties with COVID-19, enrolled during active disease.

The chain recombines TRBV24-1 with TRBJ1-2, with 7 bases aligning to TRBD1. CDR1 is KGHDR and CDR2 is SFDVKD in the germline V gene. CDR3 size: 12 residues. With 4 bases clipped from V and 8 bases from J, the junction kept 3 bases outside the gene matches. In DNA form, the CDR3 reads TGTGCCACCAGTGACCCGGGACAGGGCTACACCTTC. Protein: CATSDPGQGYTF.

CDR3 sequence: CASSQGVGGNQPQHF. In DNA form, the CDR3 reads TGCGCCAGCAGCCAAGGGGTGGGGGGGAATCAGCCCCAGCATTTT. The J gene is TRBJ1-5, the V gene TRBV4-1, with a tentative D call TRBD1 (5 bases). Trimming pared 1 base from V and 4 bases from J, leaving 11 bases between. Germline V gives CDR1 MGHRA, CDR2 YSYEKL. This CDR3 is 15 amino acids long.

The rearrangement links TRBV11-2 to TRBJ2-7; D perhaps matches TRBD1 (6 bases). The CDR3 has 14 residues. Germline assignment: CDR1 SGHAT and CDR2 FQNNGV. The V end lost 5 bases, the J end lost 2 bases, and 13 bases lay between the germline ends. The CDR3 sequence: CASSMTGEAYEQYF. The CDR3, as DNA: TGTGCCAGCAGCATGACAGGCGAAGCCTACGAGCAGTACTTC.

The rearrangement uses TRBV9 and TRBJ1-3; D gene unclear. V lost 0 bases and J 0 bases, leaving 7 bases between the germline ends. The germline gives CDR1 SGDLS, CDR2 YYNGEE. The CDR3 consists of 15 residues. The CDR3 region is CASSVGMSSGNTIYF. The CDR3 nucleotides read TGTGCCAGCAGCGTAGGTATGAGCTCTGGAAACACCATATATTTT.

V usage is TRBV10-2 and J usage is TRBJ1-1; D uncertain. Trimming stripped 2 bases from V and 8 bases from J, with 12 bases between. CDR3 length: 13 residues. Germline V gives CDR1 WSHSY, CDR2 SAAADI. The CDR3 loop is CASSENQADEAFF. DNA for the CDR3: TGCGCCAGCAGTGAGAATCAGGCAGACGAAGCTTTCTTT.

V and J are TRBV6-6 and TRBJ1-3, with 8 bases identical to TRBD1. The J segment lost 1 base and the V segment lost 5 bases, leaving 4 bases of the junction unmatched. The CDR3 has 15 residues. Germline V gene lookup returns CDR1 MNHNY and CDR2 SVGAGI (reference sequence). For the CDR3, the DNA is TGTGCCAGCAGTGGCCGGACAGGGTCTGGAAACACCATATATTTT. Its translation is CASSGRTGSGNTIYF.

DNA of the CDR3: TGTGCCAGCACCTCTGGGCGGGACGGGAGGGAAGAGACCCAGTACTTC. It specifies CASTSGRDGREETQYF. The V gene is TRBV5-4, the J gene TRBJ2-5; TRBD2 aligns across 8 bases. Trimming removed 6 bases from V and 3 bases from J; junction bases left unmatched: 13. Germline-derived CDR1 and CDR2 are SGHNT and YYREEE (reference sequence). This CDR3 has 16 residues.

This clone was counted between two and nine times. The chain has TRBV6-2 or TRBV6-3 and TRBJ1-5; D perhaps matches TRBD1 (6 bases). V shed 2 bases and J shed 6 bases, with 11 bases lying between them. The CDR3 is 14 amino acids. The germline CDR1 and CDR2 sequences are MNHEY and SVGEGT. CDR3 DNA: TGTGCCAGCAGTTACAGCCAGGGGTTTCAGCCCCAGCATTTT. Translating it yields CASSYSQGFQPQHF.

The chain couples TRBV7-9 to TRBJ2-2; possible D gene TRBD2, 5 bases. In germline, CDR1 is SEHNR, CDR2 FQNEAQ (reference sequence). The CDR3 is made up of 13 amino acids. V lost 2 bases and J lost 7, with 8 bases in between. In DNA, the CDR3 is TGTGCCAGCAGCTTAAATGAGGGCGGGGAGCTGTTTTTT. It encodes CASSLNEGGELFF.

This clone was detected once. V gene TRBV5-1 combines with J gene TRBJ1-1, with D perhaps TRBD1 (5 bases). In germline, CDR1 is SGHRS, CDR2 YFSETQ. Trimming left V 3 bases short and J 5 bases short, with 20 bases between. The CDR3 loop spans 16 amino acids. The CDR3 reads CASSSEWGHIGTEAFF. The DNA for the CDR3 is TGCGCCAGCAGCTCAGAGTGGGGCCACATAGGAACTGAAGCTTTCTTT.

The rearrangement joins TRBV19 to TRBJ2-3; TRBD1 matches at 9 bases. The CDR3 runs 16 residues. Germline V gene sequence: CDR1 LNHDA, CDR2 SQIVND (reference sequence). V gave up 7 bases and J gave up 2 bases; unmatched junction bases: 10. In DNA, the CDR3 is TGTGCCAGTAATCATCTACAGGGGGCCACCACAGATACGCAGTATTTT. The encoded protein is CASNHLQGATTDTQYF. The full variable domain, in which reference TRBV19 and TRBJ2-3 provide the parts outside the CDR3, is DGGITQSPKYLFRKEGQNVTLSCEQNLNHDAMYWYRQDPGQGLRLIYYSQIVNDFQKGDIAEGYSVSREKKESFPLTVTSAQKNPTAFYLCASNHLQGATTDTQYFGPGTRLTVL.

V gene TRBV7-8 combines with J gene TRBJ1-5; D is uncertain. The CDR3 is made up of 16 amino acids. Per the germline V gene, CDR1 is SGHVS and CDR2 is FQNEAQ. With 5 bases removed from V and 2 bases from J, the gap between germline ends came to 16 bases. For the CDR3, the DNA is TGTGCCAGCAGCCCACTATACCCCGGAGGCAATCAGCCCCAGCATTTT. It specifies CASSPLYPGGNQPQHF.

V and J are TRBV7-2 and TRBJ1-6; the D gene is possibly TRBD1 (6 bases). CDR1 SGHTA and CDR2 FQGNSA come from the germline V gene. V was shortened by 4 bases and J by 9 bases, with 10 bases between the two germline ends. The CDR3 extends over 13 amino acids. CDR3 protein: CASSYREVSPLHF. The CDR3 coding sequence is TGTGCCAGCAGCTACAGGGAAGTTTCACCCCTCCACTTT.

This clone was detected a few times. J is TRBJ1-2 and V is TRBV5-1; 8 nucleotides line up with TRBD1. The germline V gene encodes CDR1 SGHRS and CDR2 YFSETQ. V gave up 9 bases and J gave up 4 bases; unmatched junction bases: 20. The CDR3 is 17 residues long. This chain's CDR3 is CAIEHPRGRPDLYGYTF. In DNA, the CDR3 is TGCGCCATCGAACACCCCAGGGGGCGCCCCGACCTCTATGGCTACACCTTC.